Each of the 9 T cell receptor beta chains below was sequenced from the same sample in a study of cytomegalovirus exposure and HLA in healthy donors. The PCR made use of 60 Vbeta and 13 Jbeta primers. The repertoire was sequenced with immunoSEQ multiplex PCR; TCRdb's copy has only in-frame clones and lacks some. The sample table sets out 150,000 to 200,000 clones. The sample comprised PBMCs. These receptors were collected from a woman aged 18-29 years in good health and CMV-seropositive.

This sequence joins TRBV9 and TRBJ2-7; TRBD2 matches 16 bases. Germline V gene sequence: CDR1 SGDLS, CDR2 YYNGEE. The CDR3 is 18 residues long. The V gene end was trimmed by 3 bases and the J gene end by 1 base; junction bases not matched to a gene: 7. The CDR3 is CASSEGTSGRVRSYEQYF. DNA for the CDR3: TGTGCCAGCAGCGAGGGGACTAGCGGGAGGGTAAGATCCTACGAGCAGTACTTC.

The chain couples TRBV19 to TRBJ2-2; TRBD2 agrees at 7 bases. Unmatched junction bases numbered 8, after V lost 5 bases and J lost 2 bases. Germline V gene sequence: CDR1 LNHDA, CDR2 SQIVND (reference sequence). The CDR3 spans 16 residues. The CDR3 bases are TGTGCCAGTAGTCAACGCCGGGACTATAACACCGGGGAGCTGTTTTTT. Amino acid sequence: CASSQRRDYNTGELFF.

This chain links TRBV2 with TRBJ2-2, with D possibly matching TRBD1 (6 bases). Germline V CDR1 and CDR2: SNHLY, FYNNEI. With 7 bases removed from V and 6 bases from J, the gap between germline ends came to 9 bases. This CDR3 has 12 residues. Written as DNA, the CDR3 is TGTGCCAGCACCCAGGGGTCCGGGGAGCTGTTTTTT. This sequence encodes CASTQGSGELFF.

The chain employs TRBV4-2 and TRBJ2-7, with D perhaps TRBD2 (5 bases). V lost 0 bases, J lost 2 bases, and 17 bases lay in between. This CDR3 spans 17 amino acids. Germline V lookup: CDR1 LGHNA, CDR2 YNFKEQ. For the CDR3, the DNA is TGTGCCAGCAGCCAAGATAGCGCAGGCCTTACCGCCTACGAGCAGTACTTC. It specifies CASSQDSAGLTAYEQYF.

The chain has TRBV6-5 and TRBJ2-1; D possibly corresponds to TRBD1 (6 bases). Germline CDR1 is MNHEY and CDR2 is SVGAGI. Trimming shortened V by 7 bases and J by 14 bases, and 15 bases separated the two germline ends. The CDR3 spans 11 residues. The CDR3 region has the DNA TGTGCCAGCACCAACAGGGTCGGGGAGTTCTTC. Translating it yields CASTNRVGEFF.

The rearrangement joins TRBV18 to TRBJ1-6; 7 bases are shared with TRBD1. J gave up 15 bases and V 3 bases, and 8 bases lay outside the gene matches. Germline CDR1 reads KGHSH; CDR2 reads LQKENI. There are 13 residues in the CDR3. CDR3 nucleotide sequence: TGTGCCAGCTCACCCGGGACAGAACAGGGCCTCCACTTT. Its protein product is CASSPGTEQGLHF.

This chain uses TRBV6-5 with TRBJ1-2; no reliable D call. Germline CDR1 MNHEY, CDR2 SVGAGI. Trimming removed 6 bases at V and 4 bases at J, with 9 bases between. The CDR3 is 12 residues long. The CDR3: CASRTTIYGYTF. The CDR3 DNA follows: TGTGCCAGCAGGACTACAATCTATGGCTACACCTTC.

As concerns this clone: In the same sample, other DNA sequences code for this CDR3. The chain joins TRBV30 to TRBJ2-7; D is possibly TRBD1 (6 bases). Germline V gene lookup returns CDR1 GTSNPN and CDR2 SVGIG (reference sequence). The CDR3 spans 19 residues. V was trimmed by 2 bases and J by 1 base, leaving 27 bases between them. The CDR3 is CAWSPSRGWDNVVSYEQYF. The CDR3 bases are TGTGCCTGGAGTCCCAGCCGAGGCTGGGACAACGTAGTGTCCTACGAGCAGTACTTC.

The chain carries TRBV13 and TRBJ2-1; 7 bases match TRBD2. The CDR3 runs to 16 residues. J lost 4 bases, V lost 2 bases, and 8 bases had no gene match. The germline gives CDR1 PRHDT, CDR2 FYEKMQ (reference sequence). In DNA, the CDR3 is TGTGCCAGCAGCTTATACTCCGGGGAGGGGTACAATGAGCAGTTCTTC. Translated, it gives CASSLYSGEGYNEQFF.